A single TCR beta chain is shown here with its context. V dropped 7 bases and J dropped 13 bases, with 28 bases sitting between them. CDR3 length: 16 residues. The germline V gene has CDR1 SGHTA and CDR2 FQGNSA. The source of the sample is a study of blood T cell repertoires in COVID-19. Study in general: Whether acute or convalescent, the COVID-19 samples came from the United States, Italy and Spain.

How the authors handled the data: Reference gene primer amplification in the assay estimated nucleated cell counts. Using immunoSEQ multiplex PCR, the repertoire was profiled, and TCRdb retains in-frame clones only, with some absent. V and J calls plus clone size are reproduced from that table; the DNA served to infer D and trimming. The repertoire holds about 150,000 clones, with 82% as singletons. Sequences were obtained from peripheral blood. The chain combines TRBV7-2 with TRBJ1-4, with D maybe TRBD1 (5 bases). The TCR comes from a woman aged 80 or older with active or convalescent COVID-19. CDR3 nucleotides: TGTGCCAGCATGCCCGCGGGCAGATCCACCACGGGGGGACTGTTTTTT. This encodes CASMPAGRSTTGGLFF.